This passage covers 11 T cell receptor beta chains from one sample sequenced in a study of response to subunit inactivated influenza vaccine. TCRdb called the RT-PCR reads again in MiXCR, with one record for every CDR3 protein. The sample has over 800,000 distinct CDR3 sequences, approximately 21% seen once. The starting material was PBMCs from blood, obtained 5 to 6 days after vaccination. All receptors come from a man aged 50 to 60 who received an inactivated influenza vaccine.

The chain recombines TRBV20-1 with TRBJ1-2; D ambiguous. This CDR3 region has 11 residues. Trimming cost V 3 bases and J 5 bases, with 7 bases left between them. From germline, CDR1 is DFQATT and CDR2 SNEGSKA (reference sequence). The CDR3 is CSASPPYGYTF. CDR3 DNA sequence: TGCAGTGCTAGCCCGCCGTATGGCTACACCTTC.

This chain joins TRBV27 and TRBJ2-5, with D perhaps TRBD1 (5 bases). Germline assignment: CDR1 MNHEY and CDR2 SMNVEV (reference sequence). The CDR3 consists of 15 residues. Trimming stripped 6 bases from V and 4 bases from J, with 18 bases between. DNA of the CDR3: TGTGCCAGCAGCCTCACCGGCAGGGTGGTAGAGACCCAGTACTTC. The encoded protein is CASSLTGRVVETQYF.

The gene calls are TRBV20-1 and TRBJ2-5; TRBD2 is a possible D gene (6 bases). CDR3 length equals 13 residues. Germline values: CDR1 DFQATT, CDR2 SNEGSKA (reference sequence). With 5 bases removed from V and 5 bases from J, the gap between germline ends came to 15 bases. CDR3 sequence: CSASEGRIETQYF. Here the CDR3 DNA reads TGCAGTGCTTCGGAGGGCAGGATTGAGACCCAGTACTTC.

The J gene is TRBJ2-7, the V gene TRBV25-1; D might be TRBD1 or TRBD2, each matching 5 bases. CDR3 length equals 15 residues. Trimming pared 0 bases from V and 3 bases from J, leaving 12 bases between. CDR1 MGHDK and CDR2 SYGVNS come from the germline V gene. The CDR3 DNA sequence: TGTGCCAGCAGTGAATATTCAGGGAGCATCTACGAGCAGTACTTC. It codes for CASSEYSGSIYEQYF.

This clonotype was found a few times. DNA for the CDR3: TGTGCCAGCGGACTCGCTTGGCAAGAGACCCAGTACTTC. Amino acid sequence: CASGLAWQETQYF. This sequence joins TRBV6-2 or TRBV6-3 and TRBJ2-5, with D perhaps TRBD2 (5 bases). The germline CDR1 and CDR2 sequences are MNHEY and SVGEGT. The CDR3 contains 13 residues. Trimming stripped 8 bases from V and 2 bases from J, with 12 bases between.

Here the CDR3 DNA reads TGTGCCAGCACCCCTGGACTAGCCACCATCAATGAGCAGTTCTTC. It translates to CASTPGLATINEQFF. The chain has TRBV27 and TRBJ2-1; the match to TRBD2 covers 8 bases. The V gene's germline CDR1 is MNHEY and CDR2 SMNVEV (reference sequence). The CDR3 length is 15 residues. With V trimmed by 7 bases and J by 6 bases, 11 bases remained unmatched.

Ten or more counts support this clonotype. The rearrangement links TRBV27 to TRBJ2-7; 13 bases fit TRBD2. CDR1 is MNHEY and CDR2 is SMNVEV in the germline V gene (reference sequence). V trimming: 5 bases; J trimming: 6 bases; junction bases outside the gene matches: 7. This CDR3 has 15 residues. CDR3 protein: CASSPWTSGSSEQYF. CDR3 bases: TGTGCCAGCAGTCCGTGGACTAGCGGGAGTTCCGAGCAGTACTTC.

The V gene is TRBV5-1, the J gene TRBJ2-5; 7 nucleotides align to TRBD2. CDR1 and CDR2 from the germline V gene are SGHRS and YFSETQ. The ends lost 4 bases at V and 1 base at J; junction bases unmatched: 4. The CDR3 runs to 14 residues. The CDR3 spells CASSGGDAQETQYF. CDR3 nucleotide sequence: TGCGCCAGCAGCGGGGGGGACGCCCAAGAGACCCAGTACTTC. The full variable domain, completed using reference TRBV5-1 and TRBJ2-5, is KAGVTQTPRYLIKTRGQQVTLSCSPISGHRSVSWYQQTPGQGLQFLFEYFSETQRNKGNFPGRFSGRQFSNSRSEMNVSTLELGDSALYLCASSGGDAQETQYFGPGTRLLVL.

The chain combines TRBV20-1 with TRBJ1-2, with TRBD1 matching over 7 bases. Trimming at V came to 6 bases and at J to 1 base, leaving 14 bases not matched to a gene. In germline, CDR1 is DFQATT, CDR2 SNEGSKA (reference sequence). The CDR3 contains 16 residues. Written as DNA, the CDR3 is TGCAGTGCCCAAACCCACGGACAGGCGTTTAACTATGGCTACACCTTC. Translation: CSAQTHGQAFNYGYTF.

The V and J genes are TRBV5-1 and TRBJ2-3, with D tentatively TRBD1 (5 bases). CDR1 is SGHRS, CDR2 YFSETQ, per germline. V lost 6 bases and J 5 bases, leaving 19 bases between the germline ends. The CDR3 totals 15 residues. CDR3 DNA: TGCGCCAGCAACGACCTAGGGGCTTCAATAGATACGCAGTATTTT. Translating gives CASNDLGASIDTQYF.

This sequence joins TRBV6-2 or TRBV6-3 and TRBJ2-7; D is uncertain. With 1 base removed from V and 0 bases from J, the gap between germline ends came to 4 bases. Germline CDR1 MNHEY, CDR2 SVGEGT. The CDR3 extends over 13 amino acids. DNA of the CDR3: TGTGCCAGCAGTTACTACAGCTCCTACGAGCAGTACTTC. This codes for CASSYYSSYEQYF.